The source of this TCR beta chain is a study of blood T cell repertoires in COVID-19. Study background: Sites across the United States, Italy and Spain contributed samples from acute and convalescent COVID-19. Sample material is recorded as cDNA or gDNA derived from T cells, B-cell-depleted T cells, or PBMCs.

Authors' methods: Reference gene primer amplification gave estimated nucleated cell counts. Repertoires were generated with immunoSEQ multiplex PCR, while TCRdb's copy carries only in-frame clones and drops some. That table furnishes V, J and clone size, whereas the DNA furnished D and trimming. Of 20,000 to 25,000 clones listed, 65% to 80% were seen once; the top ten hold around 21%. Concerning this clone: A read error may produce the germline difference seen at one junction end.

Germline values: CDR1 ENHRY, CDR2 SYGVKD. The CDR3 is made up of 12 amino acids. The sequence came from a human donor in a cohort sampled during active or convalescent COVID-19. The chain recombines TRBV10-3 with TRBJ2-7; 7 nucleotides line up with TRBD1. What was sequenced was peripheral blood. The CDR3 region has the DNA TGTGCCATCAGGACGACCGGACAGGTTCATCTCTTC. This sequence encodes CAIRTTGQVHLF.